The T cell receptor (beta chain) under discussion was sequenced for a study of Graves' ophthalmopathy and Graves' hyperthyroidism. This clonotype was observed at least ten times. The TCR beta CDR3 regions underwent amplification from RNA transcripts. First-round RT-PCR relied on HTBI primers, and a second-round multiplex PCR came next. TCRdb re-called the multiplex PCR reads through MiXCR, storing one row per CDR3 protein. In the table there are approximately 1.2 million distinct CDR3 sequences, about 36% of which are singletons. The CDR3 has 15 amino acids. V was cut by 3 bases and J by 0 bases, with 12 bases left in between. In germline, CDR1 is SEHNR, CDR2 FQNEAQ (reference sequence).

The sample was peripheral blood or thyroid tissue (not recorded which). V usage is TRBV7-9 and J usage is TRBJ2-7, with TRBD1 as a possible D gene (5 bases). The clonotype was recovered from an adult man with Graves' hyperthyroidism. The DNA of the CDR3 is TGTGCCAGCAGCTTGACAGAGATGAGCTCCTACGAGCAGTACTTC. Encoded protein: CASSLTEMSSYEQYF.